Each of the 27 T cell receptor beta chains below was sequenced from the same sample in a study of Graves' ophthalmopathy and Graves' hyperthyroidism. RNA transcripts yielded amplified TCR beta CDR3 regions. HTBI-primed first-round RT-PCR preceded second-round multiplex PCR. TCRdb independently ran MiXCR on the multiplex PCR reads; one entry per CDR3 protein. The table records about 550,000 distinct CDR3 sequences, approximately 35% of them present only once. The sequenced material came from peripheral blood or thyroid tissue (not recorded which). These receptor sequences come from an adult man with Graves' hyperthyroidism.

This clonotype was found many times. The chain links TRBV12-3 or TRBV12-4 to TRBJ1-1; possible D gene TRBD1, 5 bases. The CDR3 is 14 residues long. V was cut by 7 bases and J by 1 base, with 13 bases left in between. CDR3 loop: CASNMGPGNTEAFF. The CDR3 DNA is TGTGCCAGCAATATGGGACCGGGGAACACTGAAGCTTTCTTT.

As regards this clonotype: Since the CDR3 does not end with the conserved phenylalanine or tryptophan, this likely comes from a read error. The chain recombines TRBV7-6 with TRBJ1-5, with D perhaps TRBD1 (5 bases). The V end was cut by 5 bases, the J end by 4 bases, with 9 bases between. Germline lookup yields CDR1 SGHVS and CDR2 FNYEAQ. CDR3 length equals 13 residues. CDR3 loop: CASSGSGNQPQHL. In DNA, the CDR3 is TGTGCCAGCAGCGGATCAGGGAATCAGCCCCAGCATCTT.

This rearrangement joins TRBV7-9 to TRBJ2-5; 13 nucleotides match TRBD2. The CDR3 spans 16 residues. Germline values: CDR1 SEHNR, CDR2 FQNEAQ (reference sequence). Trimming at V came to 7 bases and at J to 1 base, leaving 6 bases not matched to a gene. Written as DNA, the CDR3 is TGTGCCAGCACCGAGACTAGCGGGAGGCTCCAAGAGACCCAGTACTTC. This translates into CASTETSGRLQETQYF.

The V and J genes are TRBV2 and TRBJ2-7, with TRBD2 matching over 14 bases. The CDR3 covers 18 residues. In germline, CDR1 is SNHLY, CDR2 FYNNEI. The junction had 10 bases not matched to a gene; V was cut back by 4 bases and J by 2 bases. CDR3 in DNA: TGTGCCAGCAGTGCTGCCGGGACTAGCGGGGGTCTCACCTACGAGCAGTACTTC. This encodes CASSAAGTSGGLTYEQYF.

CDR3 in DNA: TGTGCCAGCAGCTTAGTCTCAGGGCAGACTGAAGCTTTCTTT. Translated: CASSLVSGQTEAFF. V gene TRBV7-9 combines with J gene TRBJ1-1, with D maybe TRBD1 (5 bases). The germline V and J ends were trimmed by 1 base and 5 bases, with 11 bases remaining between them. Germline CDR1 is SEHNR and CDR2 is FQNEAQ (reference sequence). The CDR3 consists of 14 residues.

Ten or more counts support this clonotype. DNA for the CDR3: TGTGCCAGCAGCTTGCGGATTCTGGGAAACACTGAAGCTTTCTTT. Its protein is CASSLRILGNTEAFF. This chain links TRBV11-3 with TRBJ1-1; D is unresolved. The germline gives CDR1 SGHNT, CDR2 YENEEA. Trimming removed 3 bases from V and 2 bases from J, with 13 bases in between. The CDR3 sequence is 15 residues long.

This clonotype was recorded a few times. The chain employs TRBV24-1 and TRBJ2-2; 7 positions match TRBD2. Germline assignment: CDR1 KGHDR and CDR2 SFDVKD. The length of the CDR3 is 14 residues. For the CDR3, the DNA is TGTGCTTCGAGCGGGGTCGCGAACACCGGGGAGCTGTTTTTT. Translating it yields CASSGVANTGELFF.

The chain uses TRBV12-5 and TRBJ1-2, with a possible D match to TRBD1 (6 bases). This CDR3 has 12 amino acids. Germline loops: CDR1 LGHNT, CDR2 FRNRAP. The CDR3 reads CASSLRTGGYTF. DNA for the CDR3: TGTGCCAGCAGTCTTAGAACAGGGGGCTACACCTTC.

Note on this clonotype: One base away lies a much larger clone, so this may be a sequencing read error. The chain uses TRBV4-1 and TRBJ1-1, with unresolved D. The CDR3 sequence is 15 residues long. From germline, CDR1 is MGHRA and CDR2 YSYEKL. The CDR3 DNA reads as TGCGCCAGCGGCCAAGCGTACAGTGGGAGGGCTGAAGCTTTCTTT. It is translated as CASGQAYSGRAEAFF.

Many counts were recorded for this clonotype. J is TRBJ2-5 and V is TRBV9; D tentatively fits TRBD1 or TRBD2 (5 bases each). V was cut by 0 bases and J by 1 base, with 7 bases left in between. The CDR3 is 14 amino acids. Germline V CDR1 and CDR2: SGDLS, YYNGEE. The CDR3 coding sequence is TGTGCCAGCAGCGTAGACGGGGCCCAAGAGACCCAGTACTTC. Residues: CASSVDGAQETQYF.

V usage is TRBV4-1 and J usage is TRBJ1-3, with D perhaps matching TRBD1 (5 bases). Germline lookup yields CDR1 MGHRA and CDR2 YSYEKL. The CDR3 contains 16 residues. Trimming removed 1 base from V and 0 bases from J, with 10 bases in between. The CDR3 region has the DNA TGCGCCAGCAGCCAAGCTCCGGGGGGCTCTGGAAACACCATATATTTT. Protein sequence: CASSQAPGGSGNTIYF.

This clonotype was detected many times. The chain joins TRBV7-6 to TRBJ1-2, with D possibly matching TRBD1 (5 bases). V lost 1 base to trimming and J lost 6 bases, with 12 bases between them. The germline gives CDR1 SGHVS, CDR2 FNYEAQ. The CDR3 has 14 residues. CDR3 sequence reads: CASSLGQFENGYTF. The CDR3 DNA follows: TGTGCCAGCAGCTTAGGACAGTTTGAGAATGGCTACACCTTC.

The DNA of the CDR3 is TGCAGTGCTAGAGAGGACTGGGCAGGGGCGGGCACTGAAGCTTTCTTT. It encodes CSAREDWAGAGTEAFF. The V gene is TRBV20-1, the J gene TRBJ1-1, with D maybe TRBD1 (6 bases). This CDR3 region has 16 residues. V was shortened by 0 bases and J by 4 bases, with 18 bases between the two germline ends. From germline, CDR1 is DFQATT and CDR2 SNEGSKA (reference sequence).

This clonotype has at least ten counts. V and J are TRBV5-6 and TRBJ1-6; 7 bases align to TRBD1. CDR1 is SGHDT, CDR2 YYEEEE, per germline. V was pared by 0 bases and J by 7 bases, with 7 bases of the junction left unmatched. The CDR3 spans 16 residues. The CDR3 reads CASSLGGTARNSPLHF. Written as DNA, the CDR3 is TGTGCCAGCAGCTTGGGGGGGACAGCCAGGAATTCACCCCTCCACTTT.

This clonotype was recorded at least ten times. The genes are TRBV19 and TRBJ1-5; D call uncertain. V lost 1 base, J lost 7 bases, and 11 bases lay in between. There are 14 residues in the CDR3. The germline CDR1 and CDR2 sequences are LNHDA and SQIVND (reference sequence). The CDR3 nucleotides are TGTGCCAGTAGTATAGCAGCGCCGTTCCAGCCCCAGCATTTT. Translating it yields CASSIAAPFQPQHF. The complete variable domain, with remaining parts taken from reference TRBV19 and TRBJ1-5, reads DGGITQSPKYLFRKEGQNVTLSCEQNLNHDAMYWYRQDPGQGLRLIYYSQIVNDFQKGDIAEGYSVSREKKESFPLTVTSAQKNPTAFYLCASSIAAPFQPQHFGDGTRLSIL.

V usage is TRBV7-9 and J usage is TRBJ1-2; perhaps TRBD1 as D (6 bases). The CDR3 sequence is 14 residues long. The V end was cut by 5 bases, the J end by 2 bases, with 12 bases between. The germline CDR1 and CDR2 sequences are SEHNR and FQNEAQ (reference sequence). Written as DNA, the CDR3 is TGTGCCAGCAGCACCACAGGGATGAACTATGGCTACACCTTC. Amino acid sequence: CASSTTGMNYGYTF.

This chain connects TRBV19 to TRBJ2-2; 12 bases agree with TRBD2. After removal of 6 bases from V and 8 bases from J, the junction contained 10 bases not matched to a gene. Looked up from germline, CDR1 is LNHDA and CDR2 is SQIVND (reference sequence). The CDR3 runs 16 residues. The CDR3 here is CASSYFWTSGKGELFF. DNA for the CDR3: TGTGCCAGTAGCTATTTTTGGACTAGCGGGAAAGGGGAGCTGTTTTTT.

In the case of this clonotype: Germline is not matched at one junction end, which may reflect a read error. The CDR3, as DNA: TGTGCCGGCAGCTTTGGGGAAGACAGGGGGCGTCTTCGGAACACTGAAGCTTTCTTT. Its translation: CAGSFGEDRGRLRNTEAFF. This chain joins TRBV5-6 and TRBJ1-1; 10 positions agree with TRBD1. Germline-derived CDR1 and CDR2 are SGHDT and YYEEEE. The CDR3 totals 19 residues.

The rearrangement joins TRBV20-1 to TRBJ1-5, with 8 bases that match TRBD1. The CDR3 length is 17 residues. V was pared by 6 bases and J by 4 bases, with 17 bases of the junction left unmatched. CDR1 DFQATT and CDR2 SNEGSKA come from the germline V gene (reference sequence). CDR3 bases: TGCAGTGCAGCGACAGTCCATACAGGGGGGTCTAATCAGCCCCAGCATTTT. Its protein product is CSAATVHTGGSNQPQHF.

This clonotype was seen at least ten times. This sequence joins TRBV20-1 and TRBJ2-5; 8 nucleotides agree with TRBD2. Germline V gives CDR1 DFQATT, CDR2 SNEGSKA (reference sequence). The CDR3 runs 14 residues. The V and J ends lost 3 bases and 1 base, in that order; junction bases with no gene match: 4. The CDR3, as DNA: TGCAGTGCTAGCCCCGGGACTAGCCAAGAGACCCAGTACTTC. Amino acid sequence: CSASPGTSQETQYF.

This clonotype was detected only a few times. The gene calls are TRBV10-3 and TRBJ2-2; D gene unclear. This CDR3 has 11 amino acids. Trimming cost V 8 bases and J 7 bases, with 8 bases left between them. Germline CDR1 is ENHRY and CDR2 is SYGVKD. The CDR3 bases are TGTGCCATCCAAGGATTCGGGGAGCTGTTTTTT. This encodes CAIQGFGELFF.

This clonotype was seen at least ten times. The chain recombines TRBV4-1 with TRBJ1-4; unclear D gene. V was clipped by 1 base and J by 4 bases, with 10 bases between them. The CDR3 sequence is 15 residues long. Germline assignment: CDR1 MGHRA and CDR2 YSYEKL. The CDR3 spells CASSQVGGYNEKLFF. Here the CDR3 DNA reads TGCGCCAGCAGCCAAGTAGGTGGATATAATGAAAAACTGTTTTTT.

This clonotype was recorded at least ten times. This chain links TRBV4-1 with TRBJ2-7, with D unresolved. CDR1 is MGHRA and CDR2 is YSYEKL in the germline V gene. V lost 2 bases and J 4 bases, leaving 6 bases between the germline ends. CDR3 length equals 12 residues. As DNA, the CDR3 is TGCGCCAGCAGCCAACTGGGGTACGAGCAGTACTTC. This gives the protein CASSQLGYEQYF.

This clonotype occurred many times. This sequence joins TRBV7-3 and TRBJ2-2; 14 nucleotides match TRBD2. V shed 2 bases, J shed 7 bases, and the junction held 9 bases outside the gene matches. The CDR3 covers 18 residues. Germline-derived CDR1 and CDR2 are SGHTA and FQGTGA. The CDR3, as DNA: TGTGCCAGCAGCTTACGAGGGGGACTAGCGGGAGATCTCGGGGAGCTGTTTTTT. Its protein is CASSLRGGLAGDLGELFF.

The table lists this clonotype with a count of one. V is TRBV24-1 and J is TRBJ1-2; D is perhaps TRBD1 (5 bases). Trimming left V 4 bases short and J 8 bases short, with 16 bases between. CDR3 length: 14 amino acids. Germline CDR1 KGHDR, CDR2 SFDVKD. In nucleotides, the CDR3 is TGTGCCACCAGTGACCTGGCAGGGAATGGCGGCTACACCTTC. The encoded protein is CATSDLAGNGGYTF.

This clonotype was observed at least ten times. The V call is TRBV4-1, the J call TRBJ1-2; 7 bases agree with TRBD1. The J segment lost 1 base and the V segment lost 0 bases, leaving 8 bases of the junction unmatched. The CDR3 is made up of 17 amino acids. Per germline, CDR1 MGHRA and CDR2 YSYEKL. Here the CDR3 DNA reads TGCGCCAGCAGCCAAGATGCGAACAGGGGAAATAACTATGGCTACACCTTC. Its protein product is CASSQDANRGNNYGYTF.

V gene TRBV5-7 combines with J gene TRBJ1-5, with D unresolved. TRBV5-7 is marked as an open reading frame, function uncertain. V lost 7 bases, J lost 5 bases, and 16 bases lay in between. The CDR3 length is 14 residues. For the CDR3, the DNA is TGTGCCAGCTCACCATTCCGGATCCATCAGCCCCAGCATTTT. Amino acids: CASSPFRIHQPQHF.